The following is a T cell receptor (beta chain) sequence with its context. The antigen it binds to is not known. No base quality values were provided; no much bigger clone lies one nucleotide off. This sample is part of a study of T cells in Graves' hyperthyroidism and ophthalmopathy (dated by TCRdb to 2018 to 2020). Looking at the study overall: Peripheral blood was sampled at the time of initial diagnosis, prior to any treatment. To identify TCR V-J signatures that set the groups apart, the researchers used a discovery cohort of approximately 98 patients, made up of about 44 with Graves' ophthalmopathy and some 56 with stable Graves' hyperthyroidism. Prospective prediction of ophthalmopathy was tested in an independent validation cohort consisting of 18 to 20 hyperthyroidism patients and more than 15 patients who later progressed to ophthalmopathy. For training and testing, the 100 or so patients in the discovery cohort were randomly divided in a 7:3 ratio. Thyroid tissue and blood T-cell repertoires from six Graves' hyperthyroidism patients were also compared in the study. After sampling, hyperthyroidism patients received methimazole starting at 30 mg daily, and ophthalmopathy patients received high-dose intravenous methylprednisolone. TCR Vbeta CDR3 sequencing of 120 to 150 peripheral blood samples (over 40 ophthalmopathy, 70 to 85 hyperthyroidism and approximately 17 progressor patients) is reported in the paper.

The CDR3 sequence holds 17 residues, the cysteine and phenylalanine included. Only the CDR3 part of the read is kept: 51 bases, read in frame from the first base. CDR1 and CDR2, looked up from the germline V gene (reference sequence), are DFQATT and SNEGSKA. Trimming accounts for 0 bases at V and 0 bases at J, while the number of junction bases matched to no gene is 5. TCR beta CDR3 regions were amplified from RNA transcripts. A first-round RT-PCR of the TCR CDR3 used the HTBI primer set with the Qiagen OneStep RT-PCR kit. The libraries were constructed in a second round of multiplex PCR and then size-selected and purified. Libraries were sequenced paired-end with 100 bp reads on an Illumina HiSeq2000. The study's own analysis went as follows. SOAPnuke was used to process the raw data, removing reads that contained adapters or uncalled bases, had a mean Phred below 15, or lacked an exact match to the constant primer or identifier. COPE v1.2.5 was used to merge the high-quality paired reads, and each unique nucleotide sequence was defined as a clonotype. MiTCR v1.1 was used to align the clonotypes against IMGT TRBV, TRBD and TRBJ reference segments. Only V-J combinations with frequency above 0.0001, covering 99% to 99.2% of repertoires, were analysed. A TCS score was defined as the ratio between F50 (clonal expansion) and ExV (chaos), using BLOSUM62-based TCRdist between CDR3 peptides within each V-J. Welch's t-statistics and random forest reduced 500 to 550 V-J features to under 15, which were used in a naive Bayes classifier (R e1071). Clones were called with MiXCR by TCRdb after fastp trimmed the public reads at Q25, and only in-frame beta chains were retained. Rows are unified per CDR3 protein, each entry keeping the most common DNA and genes. What appears here as the V and J calls and clone size reflects TCRdb's work, not the paper's. The sample has some 580,000 distinct CDR3 sequences on record, about a sixth of them singletons. Around 3.5% of the sample is held by the ten biggest clonotypes.

General findings and caveats noted by the study authors: Sample size was not statistically predetermined, and blinding of investigators to group allocation was not performed. A model built on a 13 V-J signature distinguished ophthalmopathy from stable hyperthyroidism, reaching about 88% sensitivity and 81.08% specificity in cross-validation and 80%/75% in testing. Blood samples also contained most of the expanded thyroid clonotypes (frequency above 0.001), which suggests that blood repertoires may reflect thyroid immune responses. During validation, the model predicted progression to ophthalmopathy a median of approximately 6 months ahead of onset, with 60% to 71% sensitivity and about 72% specificity.

Moderately to severely active disease, a Clinical Activity Score of at least 3, a NOSPECS grade of at least 4, and a duration under 3 months were present in ophthalmopathy patients. Any patient with an uncontrolled infection, another autoimmune disease, pregnancy or lactation was excluded. Diagnoses were established on the basis of clinical symptoms, serum thyroxine and TRAb, thyroid ultrasound, and orbital computed tomography. PBMCs were isolated from more than 8 ml of fresh peripheral blood by Ficoll-Paque density gradient centrifugation. Trizol reagent was used to extract total RNA, and RNA quality was then checked on an Agilent 2100 Bioanalyzer.

Sequencing was performed on blood. Here the chain combines TRBV20-1 and TRBJ2-1; 10 central nucleotides agree with TRBD2. This sequence originates from a woman aged 40 to 50 with Graves' ophthalmopathy. In nucleotide form, the sequence is TGCAGTGCTAGAGAGAGTAGCGGGAGGAGCTCCTACAATGAGCAGTTCTTC. This codes for CSARESSGRSSYNEQFF.